This TCR beta chain was sequenced in a study of OX40 agonist ivuxolimab in advanced cancers. Sequenced by immunoSEQ multiplex PCR; TCRdb stores in-frame clones only, minus some. The sample holds 75,000 to 100,000 clones, roughly 90% seen once. CDR3 length equals 13 residues. V lost 6 bases and J lost 4, with 12 bases in between. Germline V gives CDR1 KGHSH, CDR2 LQKENI. The TCR originated in an adult with an advanced solid tumor such as melanoma, head and neck, liver or kidney cancer. This chain joins TRBV18 and TRBJ1-2; D is unclear. Sequencing was performed on CD4+ or CD8+ T cells sorted from blood, taken in a trial of the OX40 agonist ivuxolimab. The CDR3 spells CASSGGRSYGYTF. For the CDR3, the DNA is TGTGCCAGCTCGGGAGGACGGAGCTATGGCTACACCTTC.